A single T cell receptor (beta chain) is shown here with its context. What it binds is unknown. The PCR ran on 60 Vbeta and 13 Jbeta primers. Data came from immunoSEQ multiplex PCR; TCRdb stores just in-frame clones and leaves some out. Listed are tens of thousands of clones; roughly 7% falls within the top ten. This specimen belongs to a study of cytomegalovirus exposure and HLA in healthy donors. Study-level findings and limits: Data from an earlier analysis indicated that most TCR beta V segments were productive either about 90% or about 30% of the time. Most sequenced TCRs were rare (though some public TCRs occurred in many donors).

The receptor was derived from a woman aged 40 to 50 in good health and CMV-seronegative. Sequenced material: PBMCs.

CDR3 loop: CASSGGQRLLQETQYF. The CDR3 DNA reads as TGTGCCAGCAGCGGAGGGCAGCGACTCTTACAAGAGACCCAGTACTTC. The chain is built from TRBV9 and TRBJ2-5; tentatively, D is TRBD2 (5 bases). Trimming stripped 3 bases from V and 2 bases from J, with 17 bases between. Germline CDR1 reads SGDLS; CDR2 reads YYNGEE. The CDR3 extends over 16 amino acids.